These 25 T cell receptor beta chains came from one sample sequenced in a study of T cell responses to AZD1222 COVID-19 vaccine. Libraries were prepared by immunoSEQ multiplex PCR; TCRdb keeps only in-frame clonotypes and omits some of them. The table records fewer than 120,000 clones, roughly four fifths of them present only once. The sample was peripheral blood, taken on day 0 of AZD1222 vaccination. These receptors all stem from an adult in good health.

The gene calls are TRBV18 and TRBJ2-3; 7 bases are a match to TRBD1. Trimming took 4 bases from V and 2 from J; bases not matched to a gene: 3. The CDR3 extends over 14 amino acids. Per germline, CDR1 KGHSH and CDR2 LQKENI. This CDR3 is CASSQGASTDTQYF. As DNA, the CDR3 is TGTGCCAGCTCACAGGGGGCCTCCACAGATACGCAGTATTTT.

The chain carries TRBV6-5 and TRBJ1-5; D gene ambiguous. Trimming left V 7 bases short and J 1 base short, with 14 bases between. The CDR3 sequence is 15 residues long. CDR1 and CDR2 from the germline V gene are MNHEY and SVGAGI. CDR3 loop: CASTLGPVSNQPQHF. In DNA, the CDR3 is TGTGCCAGCACGTTGGGCCCCGTAAGCAATCAGCCCCAGCATTTT.

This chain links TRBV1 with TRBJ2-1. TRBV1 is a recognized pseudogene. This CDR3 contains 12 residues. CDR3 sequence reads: CTSSQSRNEQFF. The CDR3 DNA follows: TGCACCAGCAGCCAAAGTAGGAATGAGCAGTTCTTC.

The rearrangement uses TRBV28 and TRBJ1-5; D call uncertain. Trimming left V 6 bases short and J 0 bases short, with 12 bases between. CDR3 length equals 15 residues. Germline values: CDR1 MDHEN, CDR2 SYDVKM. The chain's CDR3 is CASSREPYSNQPQHF. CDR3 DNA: TGTGCCAGCAGCCGGGAACCTTATAGCAATCAGCCCCAGCATTTT.

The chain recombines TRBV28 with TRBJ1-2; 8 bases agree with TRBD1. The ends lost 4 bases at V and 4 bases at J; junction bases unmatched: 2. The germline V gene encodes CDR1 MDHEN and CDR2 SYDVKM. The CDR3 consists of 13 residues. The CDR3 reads CASSSGGGYGYTF. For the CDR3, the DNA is TGTGCCAGCAGTTCAGGGGGCGGCTATGGCTACACCTTC.

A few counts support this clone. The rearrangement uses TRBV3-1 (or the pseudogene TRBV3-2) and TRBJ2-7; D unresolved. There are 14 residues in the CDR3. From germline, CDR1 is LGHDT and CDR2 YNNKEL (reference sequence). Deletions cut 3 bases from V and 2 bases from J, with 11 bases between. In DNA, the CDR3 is TGTGCCAGCAGCCAGTTCGCGGAAACCTACGAGCAGTACTTC. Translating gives CASSQFAETYEQYF.

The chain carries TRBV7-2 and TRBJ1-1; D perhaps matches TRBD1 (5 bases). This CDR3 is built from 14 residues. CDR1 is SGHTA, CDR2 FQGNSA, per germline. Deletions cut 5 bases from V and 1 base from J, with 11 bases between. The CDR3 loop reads CASSPGTPNTEAFF. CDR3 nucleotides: TGTGCCAGCAGCCCGGGGACTCCGAACACTGAAGCTTTCTTT.

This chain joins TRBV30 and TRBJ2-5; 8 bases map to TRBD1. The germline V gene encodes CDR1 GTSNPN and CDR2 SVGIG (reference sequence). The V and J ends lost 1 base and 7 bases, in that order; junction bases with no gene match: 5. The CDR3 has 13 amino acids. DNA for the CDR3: TGTGCCTGGAGTGCAGGGGGCCGAGTGACCCAGTACTTC. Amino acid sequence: CAWSAGGRVTQYF.

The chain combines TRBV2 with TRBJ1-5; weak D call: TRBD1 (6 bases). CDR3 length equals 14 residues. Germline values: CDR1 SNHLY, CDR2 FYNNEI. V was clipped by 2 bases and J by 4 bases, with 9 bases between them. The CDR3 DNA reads TGTGCCAGCAGTGAAAACAGGGTGAATCAGCCCCAGCATTTT. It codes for CASSENRVNQPQHF.

The CDR3 sequence is CASSDIDGNTEAFF. CDR3 bases: TGTGCCAGCTCCGACATCGACGGGAACACTGAAGCTTTCTTT. The chain employs TRBV18 and TRBJ1-1, with D hard to call. Germline V lookup: CDR1 KGHSH, CDR2 LQKENI. Trimming stripped 6 bases from V and 1 base from J, with 12 bases between. The CDR3 loop spans 14 amino acids.

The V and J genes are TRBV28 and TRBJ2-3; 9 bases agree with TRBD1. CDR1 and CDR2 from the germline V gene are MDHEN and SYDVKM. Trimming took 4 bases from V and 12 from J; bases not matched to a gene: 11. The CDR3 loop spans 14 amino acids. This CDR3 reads CASSSTGTGSVQYF. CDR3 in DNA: TGTGCCAGCAGTTCAACCGGGACAGGGTCTGTTCAGTATTTT.

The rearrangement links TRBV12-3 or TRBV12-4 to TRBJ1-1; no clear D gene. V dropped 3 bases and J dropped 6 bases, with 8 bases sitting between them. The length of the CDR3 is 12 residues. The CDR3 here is CASSFPGAEAFF. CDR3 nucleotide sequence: TGTGCCAGCAGTTTCCCCGGCGCTGAAGCTTTCTTT.

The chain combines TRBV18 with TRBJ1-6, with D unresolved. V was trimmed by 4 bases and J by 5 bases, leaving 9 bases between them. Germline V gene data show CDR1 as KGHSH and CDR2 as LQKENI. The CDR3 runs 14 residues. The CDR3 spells CASSLPGNNSPLHF. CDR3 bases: TGTGCCAGCTCACTTCCGGGGAATAATTCACCCCTCCACTTT.

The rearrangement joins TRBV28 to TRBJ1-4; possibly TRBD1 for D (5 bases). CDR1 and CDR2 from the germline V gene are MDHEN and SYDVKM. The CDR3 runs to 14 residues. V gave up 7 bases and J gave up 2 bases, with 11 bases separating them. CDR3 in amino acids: CASTVGGTNEKLFF. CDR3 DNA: TGTGCCAGCACAGTGGGGGGTACTAATGAAAAACTGTTTTTT.

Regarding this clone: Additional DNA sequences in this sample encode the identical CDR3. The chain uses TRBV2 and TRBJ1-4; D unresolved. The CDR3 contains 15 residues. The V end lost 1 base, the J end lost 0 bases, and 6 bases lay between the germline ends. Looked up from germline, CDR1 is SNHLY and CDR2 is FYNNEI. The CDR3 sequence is CASSEVRATNEKLFF. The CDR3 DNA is TGTGCCAGCAGTGAAGTTCGGGCAACTAATGAAAAACTGTTTTTT.

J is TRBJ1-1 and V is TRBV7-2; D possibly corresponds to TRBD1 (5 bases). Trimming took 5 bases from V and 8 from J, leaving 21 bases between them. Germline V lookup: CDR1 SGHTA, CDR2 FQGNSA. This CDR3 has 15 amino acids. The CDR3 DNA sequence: TGTGCCAGCAGCGACCCCGGGACGGCCAGAAGGGAAGCTTTCTTT. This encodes CASSDPGTARREAFF.

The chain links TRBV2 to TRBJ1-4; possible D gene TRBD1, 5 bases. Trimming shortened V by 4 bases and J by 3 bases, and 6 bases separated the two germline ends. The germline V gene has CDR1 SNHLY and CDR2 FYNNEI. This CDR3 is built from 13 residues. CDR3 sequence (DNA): TGTGCCAGCAGTGGACAGCCTAATGAAAAACTGTTTTTT. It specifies CASSGQPNEKLFF.

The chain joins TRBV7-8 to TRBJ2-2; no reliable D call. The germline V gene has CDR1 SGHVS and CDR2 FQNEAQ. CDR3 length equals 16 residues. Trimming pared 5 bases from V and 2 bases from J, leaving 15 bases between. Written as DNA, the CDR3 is TGTGCCAGCAGCCATTCCCCAAACACCAACACCGGGGAGCTGTTTTTT. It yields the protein CASSHSPNTNTGELFF.

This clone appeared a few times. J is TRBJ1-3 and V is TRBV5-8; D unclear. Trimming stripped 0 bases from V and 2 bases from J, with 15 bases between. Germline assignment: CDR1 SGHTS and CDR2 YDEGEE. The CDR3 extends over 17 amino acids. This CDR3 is CASSLEFVHLPGNTIYF. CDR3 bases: TGTGCCAGCAGCTTGGAGTTCGTGCACCTACCTGGAAACACCATATATTTT.

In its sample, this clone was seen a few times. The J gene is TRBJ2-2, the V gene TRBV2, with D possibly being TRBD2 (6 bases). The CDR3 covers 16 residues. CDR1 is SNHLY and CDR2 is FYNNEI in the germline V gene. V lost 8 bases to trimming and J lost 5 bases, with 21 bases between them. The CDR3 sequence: CASSRGRGSGTGELFF. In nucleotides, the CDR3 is TGTGCCAGCTCACGAGGGCGGGGCTCGGGGACCGGGGAGCTGTTTTTT.

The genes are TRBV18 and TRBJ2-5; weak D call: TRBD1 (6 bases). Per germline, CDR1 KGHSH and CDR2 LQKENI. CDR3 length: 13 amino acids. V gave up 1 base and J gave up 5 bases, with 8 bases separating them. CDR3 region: CASSPRQGETQYF. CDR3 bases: TGTGCCAGCTCACCACGCCAGGGGGAGACCCAGTACTTC. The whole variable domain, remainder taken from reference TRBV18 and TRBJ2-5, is NAGVMQNPRHLVRRRGQEARLRCSPMKGHSHVYWYRQLPEEGLKFMVYLQKENIIDESGMPKERFSAEFPKEGPSILRIQQVVRGDSAAYFCASSPRQGETQYFGPGTRLLVL.

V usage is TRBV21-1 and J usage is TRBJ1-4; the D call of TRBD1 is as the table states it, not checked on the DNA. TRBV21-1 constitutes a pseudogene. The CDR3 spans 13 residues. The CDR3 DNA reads TGTGCCAGCAGCAGACAGCGAAATGAAAAACTGTTTTTT. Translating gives CASSRQRNEKLFF.

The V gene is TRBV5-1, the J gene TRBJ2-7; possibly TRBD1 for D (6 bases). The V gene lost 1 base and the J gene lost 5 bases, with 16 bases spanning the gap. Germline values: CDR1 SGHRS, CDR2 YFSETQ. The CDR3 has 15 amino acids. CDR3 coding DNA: TGCGCCAGCAGCTTGTCCGGGACATCTACTAACGAGCAGTACTTC. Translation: CASSLSGTSTNEQYF.

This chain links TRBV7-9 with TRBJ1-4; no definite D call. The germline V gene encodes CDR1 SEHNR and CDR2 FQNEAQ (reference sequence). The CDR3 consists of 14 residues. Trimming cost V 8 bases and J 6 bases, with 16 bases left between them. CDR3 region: CASGGGPGDEKLFF. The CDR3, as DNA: TGTGCCAGCGGCGGTGGGCCCGGTGATGAAAAACTGTTTTTT.

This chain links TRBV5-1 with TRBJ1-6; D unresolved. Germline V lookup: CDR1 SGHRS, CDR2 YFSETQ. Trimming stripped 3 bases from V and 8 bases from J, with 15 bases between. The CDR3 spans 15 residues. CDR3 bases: TGCGCCAGCAGCTATGACCCCCTGGGTGATTCACCCCTCCACTTT. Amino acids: CASSYDPLGDSPLHF.